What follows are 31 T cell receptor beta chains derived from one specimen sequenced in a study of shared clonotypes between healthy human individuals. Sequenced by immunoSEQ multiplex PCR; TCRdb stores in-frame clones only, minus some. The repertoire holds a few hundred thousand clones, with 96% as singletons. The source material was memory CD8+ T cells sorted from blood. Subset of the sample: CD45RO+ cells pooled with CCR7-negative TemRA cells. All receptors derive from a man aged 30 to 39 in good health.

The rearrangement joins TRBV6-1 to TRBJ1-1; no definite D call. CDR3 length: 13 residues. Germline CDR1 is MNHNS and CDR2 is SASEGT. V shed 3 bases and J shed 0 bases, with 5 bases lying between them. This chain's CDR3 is CASSELMNTEAFF. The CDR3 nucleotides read TGTGCCAGCAGTGAGCTTATGAACACTGAAGCTTTCTTT.

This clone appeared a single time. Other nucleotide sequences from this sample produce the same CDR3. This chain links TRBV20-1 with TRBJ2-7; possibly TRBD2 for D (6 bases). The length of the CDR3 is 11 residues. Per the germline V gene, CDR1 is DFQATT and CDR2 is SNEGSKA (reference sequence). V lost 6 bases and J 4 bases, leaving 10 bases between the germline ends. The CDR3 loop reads CSATGGYEQYF. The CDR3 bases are TGCAGTGCCACCGGGGGATACGAGCAGTACTTC.

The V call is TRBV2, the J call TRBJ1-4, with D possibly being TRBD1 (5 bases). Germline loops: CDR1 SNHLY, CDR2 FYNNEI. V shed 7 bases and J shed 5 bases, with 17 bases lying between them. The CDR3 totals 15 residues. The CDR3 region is CASTQGRSLNEKLFF. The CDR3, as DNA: TGTGCCAGCACGCAGGGTAGATCGTTGAATGAAAAACTGTTTTTT.

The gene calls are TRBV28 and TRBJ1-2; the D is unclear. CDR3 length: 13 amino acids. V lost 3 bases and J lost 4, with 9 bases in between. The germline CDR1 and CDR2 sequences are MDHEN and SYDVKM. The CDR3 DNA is TGTGCCAGCAGTTTGCAGTCGGTCTATGGCTACACCTTC. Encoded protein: CASSLQSVYGYTF.

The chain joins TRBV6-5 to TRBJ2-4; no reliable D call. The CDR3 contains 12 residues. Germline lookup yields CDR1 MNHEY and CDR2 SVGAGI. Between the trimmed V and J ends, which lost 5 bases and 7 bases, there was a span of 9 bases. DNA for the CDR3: TGTGCCAGCAGTCCTACGGGTAACATTCAGTACTTC. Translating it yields CASSPTGNIQYF.

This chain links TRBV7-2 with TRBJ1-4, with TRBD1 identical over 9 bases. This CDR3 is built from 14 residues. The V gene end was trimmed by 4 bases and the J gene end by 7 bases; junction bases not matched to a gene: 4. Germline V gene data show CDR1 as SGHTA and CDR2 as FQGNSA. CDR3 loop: CASSYGTGSEKLFF. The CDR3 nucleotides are TGTGCCAGCAGCTACGGGACAGGGTCTGAAAAACTGTTTTTT.

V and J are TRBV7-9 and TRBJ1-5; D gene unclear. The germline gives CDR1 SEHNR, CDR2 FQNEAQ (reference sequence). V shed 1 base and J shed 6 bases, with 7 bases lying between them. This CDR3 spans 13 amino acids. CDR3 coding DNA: TGTGCCAGCAGCTTAGTACTTGGTCAGCCCCAGCATTTT. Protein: CASSLVLGQPQHF.

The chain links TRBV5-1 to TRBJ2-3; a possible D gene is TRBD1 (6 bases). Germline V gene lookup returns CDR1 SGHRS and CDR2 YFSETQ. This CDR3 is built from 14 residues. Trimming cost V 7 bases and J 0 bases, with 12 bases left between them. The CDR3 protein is CASSGGSSTDTQYF. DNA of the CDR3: TGCGCCAGCTCTGGGGGCTCTAGCACAGATACGCAGTATTTT.

CDR3 in amino acids: CASSLFRQGNQPQHF. Written as DNA, the CDR3 is TGTGCCAGCAGTTTATTTCGACAGGGCAATCAGCCCCAGCATTTT. The chain joins TRBV28 to TRBJ1-5, with D perhaps matching TRBD1 (6 bases). V was clipped by 1 base and J by 2 bases, with 9 bases between them. The CDR3 is made up of 15 amino acids. Germline CDR1 reads MDHEN; CDR2 reads SYDVKM.

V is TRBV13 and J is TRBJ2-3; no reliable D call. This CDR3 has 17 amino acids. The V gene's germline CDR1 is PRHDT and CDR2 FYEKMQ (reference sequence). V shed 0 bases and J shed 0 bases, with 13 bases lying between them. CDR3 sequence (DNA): TGTGCCAGCAGCTTAGGTGGTCGACGATCTAGCACAGATACGCAGTATTTT. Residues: CASSLGGRRSSTDTQYF.

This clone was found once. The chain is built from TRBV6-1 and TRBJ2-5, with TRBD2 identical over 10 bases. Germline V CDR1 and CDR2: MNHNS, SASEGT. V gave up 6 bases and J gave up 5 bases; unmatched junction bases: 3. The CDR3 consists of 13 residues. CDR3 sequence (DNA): TGTGCCAGCAGCGGACTAGCGGTGGAGACCCAGTACTTC. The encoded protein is CASSGLAVETQYF.

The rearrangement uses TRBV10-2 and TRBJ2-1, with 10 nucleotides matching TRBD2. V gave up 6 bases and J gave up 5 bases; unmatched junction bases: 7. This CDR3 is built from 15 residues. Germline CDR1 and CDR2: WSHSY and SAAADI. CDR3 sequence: CASRSLAGVHNEQFF. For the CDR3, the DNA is TGCGCCAGCAGATCTCTAGCGGGAGTACACAATGAGCAGTTCTTC.

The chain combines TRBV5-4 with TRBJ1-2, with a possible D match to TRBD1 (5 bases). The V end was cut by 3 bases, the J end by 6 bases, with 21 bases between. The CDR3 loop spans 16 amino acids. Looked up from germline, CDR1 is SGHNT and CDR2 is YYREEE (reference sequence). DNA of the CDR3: TGTGCCAGCAGCTCCTACACTAGCGGGGCAGAAGATGGCTACACCTTC. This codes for CASSSYTSGAEDGYTF.

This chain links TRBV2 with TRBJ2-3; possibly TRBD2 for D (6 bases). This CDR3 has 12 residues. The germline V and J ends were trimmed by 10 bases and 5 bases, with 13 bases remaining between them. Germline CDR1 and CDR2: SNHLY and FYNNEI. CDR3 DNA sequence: TGTGCCACACTAGCTCGCGGAGATACGCAGTATTTT. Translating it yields CATLARGDTQYF.

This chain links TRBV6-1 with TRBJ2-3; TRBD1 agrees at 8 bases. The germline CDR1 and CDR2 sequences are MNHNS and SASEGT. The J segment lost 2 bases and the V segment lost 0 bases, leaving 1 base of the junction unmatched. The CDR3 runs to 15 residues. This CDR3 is CASSEAQGATDTQYF. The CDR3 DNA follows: TGTGCCAGCAGTGAAGCGCAGGGGGCCACAGATACGCAGTATTTT.

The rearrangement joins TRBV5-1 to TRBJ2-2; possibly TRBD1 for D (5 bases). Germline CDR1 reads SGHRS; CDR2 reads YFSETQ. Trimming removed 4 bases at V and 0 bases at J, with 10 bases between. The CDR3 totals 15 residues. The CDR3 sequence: CASSPDRPNTGELFF. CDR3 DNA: TGCGCCAGCAGCCCCGACAGACCGAACACCGGGGAGCTGTTTTTT.

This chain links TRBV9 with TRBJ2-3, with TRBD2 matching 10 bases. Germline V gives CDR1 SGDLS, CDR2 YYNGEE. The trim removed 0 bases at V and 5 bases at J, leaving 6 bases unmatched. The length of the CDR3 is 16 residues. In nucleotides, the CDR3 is TGTGCCAGCAGCGTAGTCAGCGGGAGGGCCGGAGATACGCAGTATTTT. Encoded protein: CASSVVSGRAGDTQYF.

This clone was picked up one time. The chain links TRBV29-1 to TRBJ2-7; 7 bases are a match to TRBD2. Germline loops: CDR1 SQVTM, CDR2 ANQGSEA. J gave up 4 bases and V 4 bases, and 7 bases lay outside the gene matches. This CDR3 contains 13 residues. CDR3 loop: CSVGTRGTYEQYF. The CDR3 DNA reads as TGCAGCGTTGGGACTAGGGGTACATACGAGCAGTACTTC.

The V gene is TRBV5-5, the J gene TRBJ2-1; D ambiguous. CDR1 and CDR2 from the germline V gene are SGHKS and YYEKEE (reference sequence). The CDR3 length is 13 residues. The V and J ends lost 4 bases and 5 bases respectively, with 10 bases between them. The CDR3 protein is CASSPIPHNEQFF. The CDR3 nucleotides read TGTGCCAGCAGCCCAATCCCCCACAATGAGCAGTTCTTC.

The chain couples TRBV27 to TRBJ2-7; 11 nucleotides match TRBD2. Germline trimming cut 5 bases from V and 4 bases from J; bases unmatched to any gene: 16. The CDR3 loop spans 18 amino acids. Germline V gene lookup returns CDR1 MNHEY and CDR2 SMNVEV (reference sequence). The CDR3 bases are TGTGCCAGCAGTACGTTCCCGGGGACTAGCGGAAGCGCTTACGAGCAGTACTTC. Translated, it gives CASSTFPGTSGSAYEQYF.

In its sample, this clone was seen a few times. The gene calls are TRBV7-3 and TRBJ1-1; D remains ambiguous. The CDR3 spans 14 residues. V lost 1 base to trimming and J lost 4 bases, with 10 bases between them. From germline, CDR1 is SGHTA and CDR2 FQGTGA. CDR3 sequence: CASSLRMEGTEAFF. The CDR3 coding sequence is TGTGCCAGCAGCTTAAGGATGGAAGGCACTGAAGCTTTCTTT. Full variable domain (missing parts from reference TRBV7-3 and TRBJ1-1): GAGVSQTPSNKVTEKGKYVELRCDPISGHTALYWYRQSLGQGPEFLIYFQGTGAADDSGLPNDRFFAVRPEGSVSTLKIQRTERGDSAVYLCASSLRMEGTEAFFGQGTRLTVV.

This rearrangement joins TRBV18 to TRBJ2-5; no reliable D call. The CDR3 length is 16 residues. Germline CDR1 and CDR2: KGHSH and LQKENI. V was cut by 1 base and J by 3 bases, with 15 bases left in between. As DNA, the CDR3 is TGTGCCAGCTCACCACTTTCGGGCAGTGGAGAAGAGACCCAGTACTTC. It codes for CASSPLSGSGEETQYF.

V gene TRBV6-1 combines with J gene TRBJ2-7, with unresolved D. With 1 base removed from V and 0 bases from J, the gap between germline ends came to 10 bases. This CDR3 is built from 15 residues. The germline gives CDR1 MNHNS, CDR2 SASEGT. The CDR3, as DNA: TGTGCCAGCAGTGAAGGCTTTGACGGCTCCTACGAGCAGTACTTC. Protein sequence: CASSEGFDGSYEQYF.

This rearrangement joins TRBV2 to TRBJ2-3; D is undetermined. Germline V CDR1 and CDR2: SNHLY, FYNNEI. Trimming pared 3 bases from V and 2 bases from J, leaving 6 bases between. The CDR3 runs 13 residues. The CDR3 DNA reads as TGTGCCAGCAGTGAGACGATCACAGATACGCAGTATTTT. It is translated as CASSETITDTQYF.

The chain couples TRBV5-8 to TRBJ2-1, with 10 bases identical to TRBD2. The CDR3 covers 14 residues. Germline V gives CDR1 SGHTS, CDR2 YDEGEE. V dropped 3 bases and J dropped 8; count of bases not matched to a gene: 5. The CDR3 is CASSWASGSYEQFF. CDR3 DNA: TGTGCCAGCAGCTGGGCTAGCGGGAGCTATGAGCAGTTCTTC.

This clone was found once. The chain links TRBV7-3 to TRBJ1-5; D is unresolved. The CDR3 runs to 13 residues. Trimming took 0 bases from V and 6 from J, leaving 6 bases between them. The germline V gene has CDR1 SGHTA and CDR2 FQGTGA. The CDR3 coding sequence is TGTGCCAGCAGCTTAACCCCGGGTCAGCCCCAGCATTTT. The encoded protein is CASSLTPGQPQHF. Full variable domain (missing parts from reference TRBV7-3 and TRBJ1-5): GAGVSQTPSNKVTEKGKYVELRCDPISGHTALYWYRQSLGQGPEFLIYFQGTGAADDSGLPNDRFFAVRPEGSVSTLKIQRTERGDSAVYLCASSLTPGQPQHFGDGTRLSIL.

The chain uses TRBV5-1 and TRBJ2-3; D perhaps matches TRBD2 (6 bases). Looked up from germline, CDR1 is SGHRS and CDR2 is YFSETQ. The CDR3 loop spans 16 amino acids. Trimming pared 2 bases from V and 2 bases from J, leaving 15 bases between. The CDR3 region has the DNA TGCGCCAGCAGCTTTATTCCCGGGAGCTCCACAGATACGCAGTATTTT. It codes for CASSFIPGSSTDTQYF.

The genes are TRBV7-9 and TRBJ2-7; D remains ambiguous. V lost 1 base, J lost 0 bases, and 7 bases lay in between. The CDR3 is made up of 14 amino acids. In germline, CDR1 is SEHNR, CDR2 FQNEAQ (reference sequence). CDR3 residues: CASSLVGFSYEQYF. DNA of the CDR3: TGTGCCAGCAGCTTAGTCGGCTTCTCCTACGAGCAGTACTTC.

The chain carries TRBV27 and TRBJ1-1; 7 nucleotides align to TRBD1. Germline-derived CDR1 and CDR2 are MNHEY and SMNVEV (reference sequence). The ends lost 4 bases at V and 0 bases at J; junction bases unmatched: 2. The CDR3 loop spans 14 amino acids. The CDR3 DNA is TGTGCCAGCAGTTCACAGGGGATGAACACTGAAGCTTTCTTT. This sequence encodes CASSSQGMNTEAFF.

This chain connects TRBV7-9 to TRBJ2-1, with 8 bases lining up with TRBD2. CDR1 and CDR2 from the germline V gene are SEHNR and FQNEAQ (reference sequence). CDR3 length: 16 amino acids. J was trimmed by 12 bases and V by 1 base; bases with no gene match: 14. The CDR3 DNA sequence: TGTGCCAGCAGCTTAGAGTTTAGCGGGAAAGGAAGGGCGCAGTTCTTC. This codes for CASSLEFSGKGRAQFF.

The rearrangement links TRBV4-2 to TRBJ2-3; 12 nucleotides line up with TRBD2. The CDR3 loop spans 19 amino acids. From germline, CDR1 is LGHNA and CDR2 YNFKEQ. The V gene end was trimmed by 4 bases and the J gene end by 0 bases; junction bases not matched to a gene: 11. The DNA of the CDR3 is TGTGCCAGCAGCCTCCCCCGGACTAGCGGGATCTCTAGCACAGATACGCAGTATTTT. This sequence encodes CASSLPRTSGISSTDTQYF.